Presented here are 10 T cell receptor beta chains from one specimen sequenced in a study of blood T cell repertoires in COVID-19. The assay was immunoSEQ multiplex PCR, and TCRdb's table has in-frame clones only and misses some. The repertoire has 130,000 or so clones, approximately 81% of them found once; the top ten carry about 1.3%. The sample taken for sequencing was peripheral blood. Receptors originate from a man between 60 and 75 years old with acute or convalescent COVID-19.

The chain couples TRBV3-1 (or the pseudogene TRBV3-2) to TRBJ1-2; 7 positions match TRBD1. The junction had 2 bases not matched to a gene; V was cut back by 0 bases and J by 4 bases. Germline V gene data show CDR1 as LGHDT and CDR2 as YNNKEL (reference sequence). The CDR3 has 14 residues. The CDR3 bases are TGTGCCAGCAGCCAAGACCGGACAGGCTATGGCTACACCTTC. Translating it yields CASSQDRTGYGYTF.

The chain combines TRBV13 with TRBJ2-7; possible D gene TRBD1, 6 bases. Germline assignment: CDR1 PRHDT and CDR2 FYEKMQ (reference sequence). The CDR3 consists of 13 residues. Trimming shortened V by 5 bases and J by 0 bases, and 8 bases separated the two germline ends. CDR3 sequence: CASSADSSYEQYF. The CDR3 DNA follows: TGTGCCAGCAGCGCGGACAGCTCCTACGAGCAGTACTTC.

V and J are TRBV10-3 and TRBJ2-7; 10 nucleotides agree with TRBD2. Germline V lookup: CDR1 ENHRY, CDR2 SYGVKD. J lost 2 bases, V lost 5 bases, and 6 bases had no gene match. The CDR3 has 15 residues. CDR3 residues: CAISTRTSGPYEQYF. For the CDR3, the DNA is TGTGCCATCAGTACCAGGACTAGCGGTCCCTACGAGCAGTACTTC.

This clone appeared once. The J gene is TRBJ2-7, the V gene TRBV9, with a weak D call TRBD2 (6 bases). Germline V gene lookup returns CDR1 SGDLS and CDR2 YYNGEE. The CDR3 is 14 residues long. V was shortened by 5 bases and J by 1 base, with 13 bases between the two germline ends. This chain's CDR3 is CASSVLAASYEQYF. The CDR3 DNA reads as TGTGCCAGCAGTGTGTTAGCGGCTTCCTACGAGCAGTACTTC.

The chain carries TRBV5-5 and TRBJ2-5; possibly TRBD1 for D (6 bases). V was cut by 0 bases and J by 3 bases, with 9 bases left in between. CDR1 SGHKS and CDR2 YYEKEE come from the germline V gene (reference sequence). CDR3 length equals 14 residues. In nucleotides, the CDR3 is TGTGCCAGCAGCTTGGTCAACAGGGAAGAGACCCAGTACTTC. This encodes CASSLVNREETQYF.

The CDR3 is CASSTGTGVGRETQYF. For the CDR3, the DNA is TGTGCCAGTAGCACCGGGACAGGGGTGGGCCGTGAGACCCAGTACTTC. J is TRBJ2-5 and V is TRBV19; the match to TRBD1 covers 10 bases. Trimming took 6 bases from V and 5 from J; bases not matched to a gene: 12. Germline CDR1 reads LNHDA; CDR2 reads SQIVND (reference sequence). This CDR3 has 16 residues.

This chain uses TRBV4-1 with TRBJ2-5; 7 positions match TRBD1. V lost 4 bases to trimming and J lost 5 bases; unmatched junction nucleotides: 4. Germline CDR1 MGHRA, CDR2 YSYEKL. The CDR3 sequence is 13 residues long. In DNA form, the CDR3 reads TGCGCCAGCAGCCCGACAGGGTCGGAGACCCAGTACTTC. Translating gives CASSPTGSETQYF.

This clone appeared a single time. The CDR3 spells CATRKTGTDTQYF. The CDR3 coding sequence is TGTGCCACCAGAAAGACAGGCACAGATACGCAGTATTTT. The chain uses TRBV24-1 and TRBJ2-3, with D tentatively TRBD1 (5 bases). The CDR3 sequence is 13 residues long. Germline values: CDR1 KGHDR, CDR2 SFDVKD. V was clipped by 7 bases and J by 1 base, with 8 bases between them.

The rearrangement joins TRBV7-3 to TRBJ2-2; 9 nucleotides align to TRBD1. This CDR3 has 17 residues. Germline loops: CDR1 SGHTA, CDR2 FQGTGA. Trimming cost V 4 bases and J 0 bases; bases outside gene matches: 6. The CDR3 DNA sequence: TGTGCCAGCAGCTCAACATGGACAGGGGCGAACACCGGGGAGCTGTTTTTT. It yields the protein CASSSTWTGANTGELFF.

The genes are TRBV7-6 and TRBJ2-7; no reliable D call. CDR1 and CDR2 (germline): SGHVS, FNYEAQ. Deletions cut 5 bases from V and 1 base from J, with 12 bases between. This CDR3 is 14 amino acids long. The CDR3 DNA reads TGTGCCAGCAGCAAGACTTGGCAATCCTACGAGCAGTACTTC. It yields the protein CASSKTWQSYEQYF.